This TCR beta chain came from a study of PD-1 blockade in mismatch repair-deficient tumors. Study context: All were previously treated, progressing patients with 12 mismatch repair-deficient cancer types.

Every patient had mismatch repair deficiency by PCR or immunohistochemistry. The TCR-sequenced patients were a few responders to pembrolizumab. This clone was seen more than once but under ten times. The antigen remains undetermined. One junction end disagrees with the germline gene, perhaps due to a read error. CDR1 and CDR2 from the germline V gene are SSHAT and FNYEAQ (reference sequence). The CDR3 covers 15 residues. Profiled with immunoSEQ multiplex PCR; TCRdb holds only in-frame clones, not every one. The repertoire holds fewer than 100,000 clones, 81% seen once, with approximately 2.7% in the top ten. Findings and caveats of the study: Tumor-resident clones, often undetectable pretreatment in blood, expanded then contracted after pembrolizumab.

The sequence derives from an adult with mismatch repair-deficient cancer. Specimen: peripheral blood, collected 12 weeks after starting pembrolizumab. The genes are TRBV7-7 and TRBJ2-5; no clear D gene. This CDR3 reads CASSLAGRLEETQYF. Written as DNA, the CDR3 is TGTGCTAGCAGCTTAGCCGGGCGGCTAGAAGAGACCCAGTACTTC.